This T cell receptor (beta chain) was sequenced during a study of cytomegalovirus exposure and HLA in healthy donors. Study-wide results and caveats: Donors belonging to an Asian-associated ancestry cluster reportedly showed fewer N-insertions in productive TCRs than the approximately 700-donor mean, according to what a later analysis found. Accounts indicate the classifier identified cytomegalovirus status with strong specificity and sensitivity. Altogether, some 170 TCR beta chains were recorded as cytomegalovirus-associated.

The V and J ends lost 7 bases and 3 bases, in that order; junction bases with no gene match: 9. The germline V gene encodes CDR1 SQVTM and CDR2 ANQGSEA. The CDR3 has 14 residues. For this clone: No antigen is known for it.

The PCR had 60 Vbeta and 13 Jbeta primers. This table comes from immunoSEQ multiplex PCR, and its TCRdb copy is limited to in-frame clones, with some not included. The table includes around 170,000 clones, around 83% detected once. The sequence derives from a young woman in good health and CMV-seronegative. The gene calls are TRBV29-1 and TRBJ1-5; 7 nucleotides align to TRBD1. Sequenced: PBMCs. The CDR3 loop is CSGGQKVFNQPQHF. CDR3 nucleotides: TGCAGCGGGGGACAGAAAGTTTTCAATCAGCCCCAGCATTTT.